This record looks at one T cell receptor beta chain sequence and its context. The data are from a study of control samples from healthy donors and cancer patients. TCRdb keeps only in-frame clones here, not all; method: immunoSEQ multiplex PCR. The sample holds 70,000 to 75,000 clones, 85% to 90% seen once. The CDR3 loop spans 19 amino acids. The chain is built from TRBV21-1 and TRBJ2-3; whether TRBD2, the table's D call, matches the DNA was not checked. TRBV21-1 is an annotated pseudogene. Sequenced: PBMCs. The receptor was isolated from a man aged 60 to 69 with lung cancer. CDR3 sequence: CASSKVKAGGPVEGDTQYF. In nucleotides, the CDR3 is TGTGCCAGCAGCAAAGTTAAAGCGGGGGGGCCCGTGGAGGGGGATACGCAGTATTTT.